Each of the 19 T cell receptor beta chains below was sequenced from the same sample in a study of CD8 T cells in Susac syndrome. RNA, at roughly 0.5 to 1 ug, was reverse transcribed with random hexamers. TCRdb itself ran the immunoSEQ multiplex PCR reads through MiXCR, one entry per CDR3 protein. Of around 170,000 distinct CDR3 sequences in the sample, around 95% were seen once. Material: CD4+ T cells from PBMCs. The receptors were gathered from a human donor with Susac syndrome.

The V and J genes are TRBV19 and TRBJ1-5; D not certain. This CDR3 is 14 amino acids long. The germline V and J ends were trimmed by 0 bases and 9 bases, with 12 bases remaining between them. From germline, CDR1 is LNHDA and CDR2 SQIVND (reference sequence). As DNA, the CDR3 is TGTGCCAGTAGTATAGAGGCCCGTATGGTGCCCCAGCATTTT. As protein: CASSIEARMVPQHF. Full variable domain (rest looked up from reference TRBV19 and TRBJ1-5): DGGITQSPKYLFRKEGQNVTLSCEQNLNHDAMYWYRQDPGQGLRLIYYSQIVNDFQKGDIAEGYSVSREKKESFPLTVTSAQKNPTAFYLCASSIEARMVPQHFGDGTRLSIL.

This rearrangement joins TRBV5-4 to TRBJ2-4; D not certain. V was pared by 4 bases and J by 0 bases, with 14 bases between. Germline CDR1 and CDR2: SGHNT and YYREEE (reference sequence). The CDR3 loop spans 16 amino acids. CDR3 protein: CASSRKTQAAKNIQYF. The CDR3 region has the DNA TGTGCCAGCAGCAGAAAAACTCAGGCAGCCAAAAACATTCAGTACTTC.

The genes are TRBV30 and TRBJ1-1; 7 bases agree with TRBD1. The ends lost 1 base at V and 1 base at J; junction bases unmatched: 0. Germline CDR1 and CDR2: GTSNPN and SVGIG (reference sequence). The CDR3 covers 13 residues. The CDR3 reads CAWSDRGNTEAFF. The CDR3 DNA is TGTGCCTGGAGTGACAGGGGGAACACTGAAGCTTTCTTT.

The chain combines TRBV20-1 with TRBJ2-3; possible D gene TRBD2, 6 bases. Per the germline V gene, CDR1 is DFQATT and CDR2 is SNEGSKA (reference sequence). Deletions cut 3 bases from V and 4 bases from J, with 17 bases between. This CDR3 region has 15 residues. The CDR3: CSASLSLATADTQYF. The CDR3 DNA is TGCAGTGCTAGCCTTAGTCTAGCGACAGCAGATACGCAGTATTTT.

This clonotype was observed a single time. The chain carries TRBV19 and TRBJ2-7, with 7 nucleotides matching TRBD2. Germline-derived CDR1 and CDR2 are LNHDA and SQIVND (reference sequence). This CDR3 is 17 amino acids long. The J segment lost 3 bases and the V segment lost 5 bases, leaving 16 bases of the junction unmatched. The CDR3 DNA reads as TGTGCCAGTAGTTTAACCGGGCCCTCGCCGGGGGGCTACGAGCAGTACTTC. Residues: CASSLTGPSPGGYEQYF.

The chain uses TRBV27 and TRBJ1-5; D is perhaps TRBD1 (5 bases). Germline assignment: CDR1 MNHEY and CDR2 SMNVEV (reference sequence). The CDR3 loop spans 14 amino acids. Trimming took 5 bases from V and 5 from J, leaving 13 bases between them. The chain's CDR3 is CASSPTGGYQPQHF. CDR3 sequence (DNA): TGTGCCAGCAGTCCCACGGGGGGGTATCAGCCCCAGCATTTT.

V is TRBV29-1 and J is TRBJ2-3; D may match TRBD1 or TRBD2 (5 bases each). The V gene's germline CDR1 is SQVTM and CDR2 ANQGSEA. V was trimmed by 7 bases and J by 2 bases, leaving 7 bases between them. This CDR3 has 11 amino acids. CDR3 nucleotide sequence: TGCAGCGGGGACCTCACAGATACGCAGTATTTT. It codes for CSGDLTDTQYF.

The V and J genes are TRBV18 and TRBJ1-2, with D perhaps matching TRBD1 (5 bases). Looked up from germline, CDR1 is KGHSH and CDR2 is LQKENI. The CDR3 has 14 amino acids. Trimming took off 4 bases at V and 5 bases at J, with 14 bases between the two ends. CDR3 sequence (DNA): TGTGCCAGCTCACTCCAGGGAGGGGAGTATGGCTACACCTTC. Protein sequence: CASSLQGGEYGYTF.

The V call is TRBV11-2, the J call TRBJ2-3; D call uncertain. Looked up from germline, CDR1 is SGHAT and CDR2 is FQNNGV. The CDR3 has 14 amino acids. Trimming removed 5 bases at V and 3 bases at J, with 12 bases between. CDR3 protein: CASSPSGATDTQYF. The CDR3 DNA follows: TGTGCCAGCAGCCCCTCCGGCGCGACAGATACGCAGTATTTT.

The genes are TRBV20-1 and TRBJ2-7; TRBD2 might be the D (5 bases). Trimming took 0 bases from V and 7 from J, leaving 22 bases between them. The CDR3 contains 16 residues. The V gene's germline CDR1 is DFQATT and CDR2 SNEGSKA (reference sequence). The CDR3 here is CSARDPNEGQALEQYF. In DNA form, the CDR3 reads TGCAGTGCTAGAGACCCAAACGAGGGCCAGGCCCTTGAGCAGTACTTC.

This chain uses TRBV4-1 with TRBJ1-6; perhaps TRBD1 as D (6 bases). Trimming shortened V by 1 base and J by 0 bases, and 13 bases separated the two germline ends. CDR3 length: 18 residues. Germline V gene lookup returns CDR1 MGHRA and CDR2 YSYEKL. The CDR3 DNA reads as TGCGCCAGCAGCCAAGGGGGACACCGGAGCTCCTATAATTCACCCCTCCACTTT. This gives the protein CASSQGGHRSSYNSPLHF.

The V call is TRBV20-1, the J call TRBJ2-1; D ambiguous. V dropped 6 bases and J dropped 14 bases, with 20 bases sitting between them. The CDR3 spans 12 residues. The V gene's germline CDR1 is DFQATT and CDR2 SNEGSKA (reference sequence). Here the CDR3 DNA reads TGCAGTGCCGGAAAAGGTCAGACCCTCAAGTTCTTC. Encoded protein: CSAGKGQTLKFF.

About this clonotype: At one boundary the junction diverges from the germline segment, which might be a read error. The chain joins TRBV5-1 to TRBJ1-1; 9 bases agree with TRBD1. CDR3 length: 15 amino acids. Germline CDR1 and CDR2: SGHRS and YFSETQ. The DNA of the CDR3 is TGCGCCAGCAGCTGGACAGGGGCGACGAACACTGAAGTTTTCTTT. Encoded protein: CASSWTGATNTEVFF.

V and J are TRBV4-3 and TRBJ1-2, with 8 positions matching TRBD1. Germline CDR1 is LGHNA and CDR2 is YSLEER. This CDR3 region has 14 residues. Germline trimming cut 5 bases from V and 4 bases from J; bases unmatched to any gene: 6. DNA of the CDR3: TGCGCCAGCAGCAGGGACAGGAGCCTCTATGGCTACACCTTC. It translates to CASSRDRSLYGYTF.

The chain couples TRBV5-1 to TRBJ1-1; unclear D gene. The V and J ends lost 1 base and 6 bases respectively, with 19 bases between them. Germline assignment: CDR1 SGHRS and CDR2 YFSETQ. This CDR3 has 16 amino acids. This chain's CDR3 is CASSLLLGSTAAEAFF. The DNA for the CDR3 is TGCGCCAGCAGCTTGTTACTGGGGTCGACCGCCGCTGAAGCTTTCTTT.

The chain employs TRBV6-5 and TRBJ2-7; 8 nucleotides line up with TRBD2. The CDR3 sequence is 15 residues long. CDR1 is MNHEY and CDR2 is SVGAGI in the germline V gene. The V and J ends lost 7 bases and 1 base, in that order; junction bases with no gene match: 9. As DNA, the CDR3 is TGTGCCAGCAAGGCCCTAGCGGGCTCTTCCTACGAGCAGTACTTC. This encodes CASKALAGSSYEQYF.

The CDR3 is CAWSVRGVPGELFF. The CDR3 bases are TGTGCCTGGAGTGTACGGGGGGTTCCCGGGGAGCTGTTTTTT. The chain is built from TRBV30 and TRBJ2-2; 7 bases line up with TRBD2. Trimming at V came to 0 bases and at J to 6 bases, leaving 4 bases not matched to a gene. The CDR3 is 14 amino acids. The germline V gene has CDR1 GTSNPN and CDR2 SVGIG (reference sequence). The full variable domain, its missing parts supplied by reference TRBV30 and TRBJ2-2, is SQTIHQWPATLVQPVGSPLSLECTVEGTSNPNLYWYRQAAGRGLQLLFYSVGIGQISSEVPQNLSASRPQDRQFILSSKKLLLSDSGFYLCAWSVRGVPGELFFGEGSRLTVL.

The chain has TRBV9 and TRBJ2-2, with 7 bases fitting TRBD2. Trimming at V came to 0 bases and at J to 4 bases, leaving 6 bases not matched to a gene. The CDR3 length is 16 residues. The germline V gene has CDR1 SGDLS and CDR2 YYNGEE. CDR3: CASSVDPTGGTGELFF. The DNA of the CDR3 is TGTGCCAGCAGCGTAGACCCTACGGGGGGCACCGGGGAGCTGTTTTTT.

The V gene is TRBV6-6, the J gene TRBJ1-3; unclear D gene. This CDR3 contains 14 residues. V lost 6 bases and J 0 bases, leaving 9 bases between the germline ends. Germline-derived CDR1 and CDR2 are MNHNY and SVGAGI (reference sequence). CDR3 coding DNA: TGTGCCAGCAGAACACCAGACTCTGGAAACACCATATATTTT. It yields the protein CASRTPDSGNTIYF.